The 13 T cell receptor beta chains below all came from one sample that was sequenced in a study of blood T cell repertoires in COVID-19. This table comes from immunoSEQ multiplex PCR, and its TCRdb copy is limited to in-frame clones, with some not included. The data contain around 250,000 clones, around 84% of them singletons. Source material: PBMCs or T cells enriched from blood (not recorded which). These receptor sequences come from a woman aged 45-65 years who had recovered from COVID-19.

This chain uses TRBV4-2 with TRBJ2-1, with TRBD1 matching over 8 bases. CDR1 LGHNA and CDR2 YNFKEQ come from the germline V gene. The CDR3 extends over 14 amino acids. The V segment lost 1 base and the J segment 7 bases; nucleotides outside the gene matches: 3. The CDR3 reads CASSQGQGRNEQFF. As DNA, the CDR3 is TGTGCCAGCAGCCAAGGACAGGGGAGGAATGAGCAGTTCTTC.

This clone has only a few counts. CDR3 protein: CASSPGTGGNSPLHF. In DNA form, the CDR3 reads TGTGCCAGCAGCCCGGGGACAGGGGGGAATTCACCCCTCCACTTT. The chain recombines TRBV7-6 with TRBJ1-6; TRBD1 matches 11 bases. This CDR3 region has 15 residues. V was pared by 5 bases and J by 7 bases, with 4 bases of the junction left unmatched. Germline lookup yields CDR1 SGHVS and CDR2 FNYEAQ.

V is TRBV3-1 (or the pseudogene TRBV3-2) and J is TRBJ1-2; D gene ambiguous. CDR3 length: 16 amino acids. V was cut by 1 base and J by 0 bases, with 12 bases left in between. The germline V gene has CDR1 LGHDT and CDR2 YNNKEL (reference sequence). CDR3 in amino acids: CASSQGEGRANYGYTF. In DNA form, the CDR3 reads TGTGCCAGCAGCCAAGGTGAGGGAAGAGCTAACTATGGCTACACCTTC.

The sample holds one count of this clone. The chain carries TRBV28 and TRBJ1-1; D uncertain. This CDR3 spans 15 amino acids. Trimming pared 4 bases from V and 5 bases from J, leaving 17 bases between. Germline values: CDR1 MDHEN, CDR2 SYDVKM. DNA of the CDR3: TGTGCCAGCAGTTCTTTCTCTAAAAGGGAGACTGAAGCTTTCTTT. Translation gives CASSSFSKRETEAFF.

V is TRBV18 and J is TRBJ1-2; 10 bases are a match to TRBD1. The length of the CDR3 is 15 residues. Germline CDR1 is KGHSH and CDR2 is LQKENI. V shed 3 bases, J shed 3 bases, and the junction held 4 bases outside the gene matches. The CDR3 loop is CASSPLTGGDYGYTF. The CDR3 bases are TGTGCCAGCTCACCGCTGACAGGGGGCGACTATGGCTACACCTTC.

The chain links TRBV18 to TRBJ1-2, with TRBD1 identical over 12 bases. The V gene's germline CDR1 is KGHSH and CDR2 LQKENI. This CDR3 is 17 amino acids long. V trimming: 3 bases; J trimming: 4 bases; junction bases outside the gene matches: 9. The CDR3 here is CASSPGQGAGSGYGYTF. As DNA, the CDR3 is TGTGCCAGCTCACCGGGACAGGGGGCCGGTAGCGGCTATGGCTACACCTTC.

The chain combines TRBV18 with TRBJ1-3; possible D gene TRBD1, 6 bases. V lost 4 bases and J lost 0, with 16 bases in between. There are 17 residues in the CDR3. The V gene's germline CDR1 is KGHSH and CDR2 LQKENI. The DNA of the CDR3 is TGTGCCAGCTCACAGAGTTACACAGGGAGCTCTGGAAACACCATATATTTT. Translation: CASSQSYTGSSGNTIYF.

This clone was picked up one time. The rearrangement joins TRBV5-1 to TRBJ1-1; D not resolved. The length of the CDR3 is 14 residues. Germline V gives CDR1 SGHRS, CDR2 YFSETQ. V shed 1 base and J shed 1 base, with 8 bases lying between them. The CDR3 here is CASSLFSGNTEAFF. The DNA for the CDR3 is TGCGCCAGCAGCTTGTTTTCAGGGAACACTGAAGCTTTCTTT.

The CDR3, as DNA: TGCAGCGTCGCCGGGGCAACTAATGAAAAACTGTTTTTT. Translation: CSVAGATNEKLFF. The chain has TRBV29-1 and TRBJ1-4; D not resolved. Per germline, CDR1 SQVTM and CDR2 ANQGSEA. Deletions cut 6 bases from V and 0 bases from J, with 8 bases between. The CDR3 contains 13 residues.

The gene calls are TRBV28 and TRBJ2-1, with D possibly TRBD2 on 5 matching bases. V lost 5 bases, J lost 9 bases, and 14 bases lay in between. CDR1 and CDR2 (germline): MDHEN, SYDVKM. This CDR3 comprises 13 residues. In nucleotides, the CDR3 is TGTGCCAGCAGTCCGGCTAGCCGGTTTGAGCAGTTCTTC. As protein: CASSPASRFEQFF.

This chain connects TRBV7-2 to TRBJ1-1; D not resolved. CDR1 and CDR2 (germline): SGHTA, FQGNSA. Trimming pared 1 base from V and 7 bases from J, leaving 13 bases between. This CDR3 is 14 amino acids long. This CDR3 is CASSLGGLGNEAFF. The CDR3 coding sequence is TGTGCCAGCAGCTTAGGAGGGTTAGGAAATGAAGCTTTCTTT.

The gene calls are TRBV3-1 (or the pseudogene TRBV3-2) and TRBJ2-7, with D possibly matching TRBD2 (6 bases). There are 15 residues in the CDR3. V gave up 1 base and J gave up 1 base, with 11 bases separating them. Per the germline V gene, CDR1 is LGHDT and CDR2 is YNNKEL (reference sequence). Here the CDR3 DNA reads TGTGCCAGCAGCCAAGTTAGCGGCAAGTCCTACGAGCAGTACTTC. As protein: CASSQVSGKSYEQYF.

The CDR3 is CASSFFSNYGYTF. DNA of the CDR3: TGTGCCAGCAGTTTTTTCAGTAACTATGGCTACACCTTC. V gene TRBV28 combines with J gene TRBJ1-2; D is unresolved. CDR1 is MDHEN and CDR2 is SYDVKM in the germline V gene. The V gene lost 3 bases and the J gene lost 1 base, with 6 bases spanning the gap. The CDR3 totals 13 residues.